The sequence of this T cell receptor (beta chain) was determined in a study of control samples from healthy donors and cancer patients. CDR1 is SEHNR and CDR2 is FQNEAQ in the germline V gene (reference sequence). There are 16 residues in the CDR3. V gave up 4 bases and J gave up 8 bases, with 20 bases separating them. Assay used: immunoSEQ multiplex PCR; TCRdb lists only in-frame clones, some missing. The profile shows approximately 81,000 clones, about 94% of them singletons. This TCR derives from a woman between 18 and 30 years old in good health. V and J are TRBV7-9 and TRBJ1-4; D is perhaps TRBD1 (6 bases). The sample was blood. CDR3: CASSSPQGSSGEKLFF. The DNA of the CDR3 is TGTGCCAGCAGCTCTCCACAGGGCTCCTCGGGGGAAAAACTGTTTTTT.